The subject of this entry is one T cell receptor (beta chain). It lacks a known antigen. Within one base of it there is no much larger clone, and no base qualities were kept. These data are taken from a study of blood T cells in healthy people across ages (dated by TCRdb to about 2015). The study in broad terms: In model experiments, roughly one uniquely barcoded TCR beta cDNA molecule per two T cells was captured by template switching. Using deep sequencing normalized with unique cDNA molecular identifiers, the study measured how TCR beta repertoire diversity changes with age. Donors were grouped into four age groups: young (average approximately 16 years), middle-aged (roughly 40), aged (approximately 58) and long-lived (around 80). Two additional independent replicas of 1 million unique cDNA reads from the same blood draw were analyzed for two donors (one aged 18 to 29 and one aged 80 or older).

General findings and caveats noted by the study authors: Estimates of total diversity from one million sequenced T cells were regarded as lower bounds and underestimates. Conclusive comparison of naive and antigen-experienced compartments was prevented by the profiling of bulk unsorted PBMCs. A strong correlation was found between observed TCR beta diversity and the percentage of naive T cells measured by flow cytometry. Donor CMV infection status was unknown, potentially confounding age-related changes in expanded clonotypes. As age increased, observed TCR beta diversity per million T cells dropped in a roughly linear way, and a significant reduction was already evident by age about 40. Compared with the aged group, the long-lived group had more naive CD4+ T cells, fewer expanded clones and increased TCR diversity, a pattern suggesting age selection.

V is clipped by 1 base and J by 5 bases, and the sequence between their germline boundaries is 6 bases long. From the cysteine through the phenylalanine, the CDR3 covers 12 amino acids. The read is trimmed to its CDR3 DNA, 36 bases read in frame from base 1. The CDR1 and CDR2 encoded by the germline V gene (reference sequence) are LGHDT and YNNKEL. The roughly 39 donors, aged about 6 to 100 years, were systemically healthy Caucasian individuals from Russia. Approximately 10 milliliters of peripheral blood were collected from each donor into EDTA-treated Vacutainer tubes. Ficoll-Paque density-gradient centrifugation was used to isolate PBMCs, with at least 6 million obtained per sample. Total RNA, at least 6 micrograms per sample, was extracted from PBMCs with Trizol reagent. For every donor, an aliquot of PBMCs went through flow cytometry to measure the percentages of naive CD45RAhigh/CD27high T cells.

The library was prepared using 5' RACE. Sequencing used an Illumina HiSeq 2500. The second PCR ran for about 6 to 12 cycles and used a J-beta primer mix along with a sample-barcoded 5' primer. Each TCR beta cDNA molecule received a unique molecular identifier from a template-switch 5' adaptor carrying 12 random nucleotides. Each sample yielded at least 2.5 million CDR3-containing paired-end reads. The Mint cDNA synthesis kit, primed by a TRBC-specific oligonucleotide, was used to synthesize first-strand cDNA from all RNA. Following uracil-DNA glycosylase treatment, all cDNA underwent a first 18-cycle PCR with the universal primers M1SS and BC2_uni_R. The authors' analysis ran thus. Each sample was normalized by randomly selecting 1 million high-quality reads, each carrying a distinct molecular identifier. Instead of being binned into consensus sequences, reads with shared molecular identifiers were discarded. CDR3 identification, clonotype clustering and error correction used MiTCR with a Q25 quality threshold and the strictest error-elimination algorithm. A nonparametric unseen species model using Euler transformation provided a lower-bound estimate of total TCR beta diversity. The public reads were quality trimmed at Q25 with fastp and then assembled into clones with MiXCR by TCRdb, keeping productive beta chains. Rows are unified per CDR3 protein, each entry keeping the most common DNA and genes. What appears here as the V and J calls and clone size reflects TCRdb's work, not the paper's. For this sample the table gives more than 750,000 distinct CDR3 sequences, of which 25% to 30% were detected only once. The ten biggest clones cover more than 8.5% of the sample.

The same sample was also used in a study of T cells of mothers and their children. That second publication adds: Donors were nine systemically healthy Caucasian individuals: three mothers and their six children. cDNA synthesis used all of the extracted RNA, with roughly 1.5 ug of RNA in each 15 ul reaction. Sample barcodes and 2-4 random nucleotides were added via the M1S primer in the second PCR. Over 8 million TCR beta CDR3 reads came from each mother, compared with a few million reads from each child. TCR recombination output is similarly shaped by thymic selection in related and unrelated pairs, with a minor effect exerted by inherited differences. Normalized repertoire overlap in related mother-child pairs was always slightly higher than in unrelated mother-child pairs, but the difference was never significant. Persistent microchimeric T cell clones were not detected, at a sensitivity of 95 to 100 clones per million clonotypes. The study used deep NGS to compare TCR beta repertoires of mothers and children, seeking features distinguishing related mother-child pairs from unrelated individuals. The mean age was approximately 41 +/- 4 years for the mothers and about 10 +/- 4 years for the children. After adapter ligation was performed with NEBNext reagents, the libraries were sequenced on an Illumina HiSeq 2000 with 100+100 nt paired-end reads. To avoid cross-contamination, the mother libraries and the child libraries were prepared a month apart and sequenced in separate runs. Each donor had between roughly 450,000 and 2,100,000 distinct TCR beta clonotypes identified. Naive TCR beta clonotypes were estimated from low-frequency clonotypes matched to each donor's FACS-determined naive share, without sorting.

The TCR was taken from a woman aged 40 to 55 in good health. The rearranged segments are TRBV3-1 and TRBJ2-7, with no D gene named confidently. Material for sequencing was blood. Here is the DNA: TGTGCCAGCAGCCAAGTCAGCCACGAGCAGTACTTC. The encoded protein is CASSQVSHEQYF.